The rows below give T cell receptor beta chains drawn from one sample of a study of cytomegalovirus exposure and HLA in healthy donors. Assay used: immunoSEQ multiplex PCR; TCRdb lists only in-frame clones, some missing. The clone table shows about 140,000 clones, with the ten largest holding around 2.4%. Sequenced material: PBMCs. The receptors come from a woman under 30 in good health and CMV-seronegative. Each CDR3 is given with its conserved first and last residue. D genes are given only for firm matches.

length,V,J,D,DNA,CDR3
21,TRBV19,TRBJ2-2,TRBD2,TGTGCCAGTACCTACTCGACGGCGGTAGCGGGAGGGCCTCTAGACACCGGGGAGCTGTTTTTT,CASTYSTAVAGGPLDTGELFF
14,TRBV7-3,TRBJ1-2,-,TGTGCCAGCAGCCCCTCCGGGGGGGGCTCAGGCTACACCTTC,CASSPSGGGSGYTF
15,TRBV2,TRBJ2-1,-,TGTGCCAGCAGTGAGAGGCACCAGGGGCTAGTGGAGCAGTTCTTC,CASSERHQGLVEQFF
15,TRBV7-9,TRBJ1-2,-,TGTGCCAGCAGCTTAGAGATATGGGGAGTTGGAGGCTACACCTTC,CASSLEIWGVGGYTF
14,TRBV6-6,TRBJ1-4,-,TGTGCCAGCAGCGACATGAATGAGAATGAAAAACTGTTTTTT,CASSDMNENEKLFF
13,TRBV6-1,TRBJ1-2,TRBD1,TGTGCCAGCAGGACAGGGGAGGACTATGGCTACACCTTC,CASRTGEDYGYTF
16,TRBV5-1,TRBJ1-2,-,TGCGCCAGCAGCTTGAGGGTTGGTGGCAGGGATTCTGGCTACACCTTC,CASSLRVGGRDSGYTF
15,TRBV4-3,TRBJ2-5,TRBD2,TGCGCCAGCAGCCAAGAGTTACTAGCGGGGGAGACCCAGTACTTC,CASSQELLAGETQYF
15,TRBV6-6,TRBJ2-7,TRBD1,TGTGCCAGCAGTTACTCGCTCAGGGGGATCTACGAGCAGTACTTC,CASSYSLRGIYEQYF
19,TRBV7-6,TRBJ2-2,TRBD2,TGTGCCAGCAGCCAAAAGACTGGACTAGCGGGAGGGGGCACCGGGGAGCTGTTTTTT,CASSQKTGLAGGGTGELFF
12,TRBV6-6,TRBJ2-2,-,TGTGCCACCCTCGCCACTAGTGTGGAGCTGTTTTTT,CATLATSVELFF
15,TRBV15,TRBJ1-5,-,TGTGCCACCAGCAGAGACATGGCAGGCAATCAGCCCCAGCATTTT,CATSRDMAGNQPQHF
12,TRBV6-6,TRBJ2-3,TRBD2,TGTGCCAGCAGTTCCAGACTAGCGCTGCAGTATTTT,CASSSRLALQYF
13,TRBV6-1,TRBJ2-1,-,TGTGCCAGCAGTGAAGAGCGGATGGATGAGCAGTTCTTC,CASSEERMDEQFF
12,TRBV30,TRBJ1-1,-,TGTGCCTGGACTCAGGGTAACACTGAAGCTTTCTTT,CAWTQGNTEAFF
13,TRBV27,TRBJ2-7,TRBD1,TGTGCCAGCAGCTCCCAAACAGGGGGCGAGCAGTACTTC,CASSSQTGGEQYF
11,TRBV30,TRBJ2-7,-,TGTGCCTTGGGACTTTACTACGAGCAGTACTTC,CALGLYYEQYF
15,TRBV6-4,TRBJ1-2,-,TGTGCCAGCAGTTCCTCCGCGGTGAGCCTCTATGGCTACACCTTC,CASSSSAVSLYGYTF
19,TRBV6-1,TRBJ1-3,-,TGTGCCAGCAGTGTCGACCCGGGCCCCGGACGGGGCTCTGGAAACACCATATATTTT,CASSVDPGPGRGSGNTIYF
13,TRBV19,TRBJ1-2,-,TGTGCCACAACGGGGGACTCTAACTATGGCTACACCTTC,CATTGDSNYGYTF
15,TRBV30,TRBJ2-4,-,TGTGCCTGGAGTTGGTCTGCAGGGACCAAAAACATTCAGTACTTC,CAWSWSAGTKNIQYF
16,TRBV10-3,TRBJ1-5,TRBD1,TGTGCCATTGGGCAGGCAGGGGGCTCTGACAATCAGCCCCAGCATTTT,CAIGQAGGSDNQPQHF
13,TRBV6-1,TRBJ2-2,-,TGTGCCAGCAGGAGTACAGGAAGCGGGGAGCTGTTTTTT,CASRSTGSGELFF
14,TRBV6-5,TRBJ1-5,-,TGTGCCAGCAGATTCGCAGGGAGCAATCAGCCCCAGCATTTT,CASRFAGSNQPQHF
15,TRBV5-1,TRBJ2-7,TRBD1,TGCGCCAGCAGCTCCCCTAGGACAGGGGGATACGAGCAGTACTTC,CASSSPRTGGYEQYF
14,TRBV5-1,TRBJ2-1,TRBD2,TGCGCCAGCAGCGCCGGGGCGGGAGCGAGTGAGCAGTTCTTC,CASSAGAGASEQFF
13,TRBV11-2,TRBJ2-3,-,TGTGCCAGCACCCCCGTGGGCCGTTGGAAGCAGTATTTT,CASTPVGRWKQYF
14,TRBV5-6,TRBJ1-4,-,TGTGCCAGCAGCTTGAGACTGGCGAGAGAAAGACTGTTTTTT,CASSLRLARERLFF
14,TRBV6-5,TRBJ1-1,-,TGTGCCAGCAGTCCAATCCCCCCGGGGGTTGAAGCTTTCTTT,CASSPIPPGVEAFF
14,TRBV7-8,TRBJ2-1,-,TGTGCCAGCAGCTTAAATAGGGAGAACAATGAGCAGTTCTTC,CASSLNRENNEQFF
16,TRBV5-1,TRBJ1-6,TRBD1,TGCGCCAGCAGCCTAGACAGGGTAGGGGTAGATTCACCCCTCCACTTT,CASSLDRVGVDSPLHF
17,TRBV9,TRBJ1-4,TRBD1,TGTGCCAGCAGCGTAGCTGACAGGGGGCATCTCGGTGAAAAACTGTTTTTT,CASSVADRGHLGEKLFF
15,TRBV7-2,TRBJ2-1,TRBD2,TGTGCCAGCAGTTCAATAGCGGGGGGATACAATGAGCAGTTCTTC,CASSSIAGGYNEQFF
17,TRBV7-2,TRBJ2-2,-,TGTGCCAGCAGCTTATACCCCGGGGGAGCACTCACCGGGGAGCTGTTTTTT,CASSLYPGGALTGELFF
12,TRBV30,TRBJ1-1,-,TGTGCCTGGACGACAGAGGAGACTGAAGCTTTCTTT,CAWTTEETEAFF
14,TRBV7-8,TRBJ2-1,TRBD2,TGTGCCAGCAGCTTGCTAGCGGGGGACAATGAGCAGTTCTTC,CASSLLAGDNEQFF
13,TRBV6-5,TRBJ1-5,TRBD1,TGTGCCAGCAACGACGACAGGGTCCAGCCCCAGCATTTT,CASNDDRVQPQHF